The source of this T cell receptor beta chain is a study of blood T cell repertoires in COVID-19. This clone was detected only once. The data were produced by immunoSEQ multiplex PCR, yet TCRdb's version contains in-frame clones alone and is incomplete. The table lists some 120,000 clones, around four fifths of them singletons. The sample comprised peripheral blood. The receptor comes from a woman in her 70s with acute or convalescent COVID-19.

As DNA, the CDR3 is TGTGCCAGCAACGGACTAGCGGGAGGGTTCAATGAGCAGTTCTTC. Its translation is CASNGLAGGFNEQFF. The chain uses TRBV6-5 and TRBJ2-1, with 15 bases that match TRBD2. The CDR3 totals 15 residues. V was clipped by 7 bases and J by 6 bases; unmatched bases: 4. Germline lookup yields CDR1 MNHEY and CDR2 SVGAGI.